This T cell receptor (beta chain) was found in a study of shared clonotypes between healthy human individuals (dated by TCRdb to the early 2020s). Regarding the study in general: The cohort included a few men and a couple of women between 18 and 49 years of age. Libraries were prepared and TCR repertoires were sequenced by different laboratories using diverse techniques, in order to increase sequencing depth and limit assay-specific biases. To estimate repertoire size and how much clonotype sharing occurs between individuals, the study deeply sequenced the blood TCR repertoires of five healthy adults. For each donor, CD4 naive and CD4 memory were each run on three plates, CD8 naive on two plates, and CD8 memory on one plate. Per donor, leukapheresis produced somewhere between about 0.94 and 9.5 billion PBMCs.

Using the deep immunoSEQ assay, TCR CDR3 regions were amplified from genomic DNA by multiplex PCR. Extracted genomic DNA from each cell subset was distributed evenly across all wells of several immunoSEQ 96-well plates, and each plate was treated as a replicate. For sorted subsets, 150 to 250 ng genomic DNA, equal to tens of thousands of T cell genomes, was loaded into each replicate PCR. Purified libraries were quantified with a Qubit 3.0 fluorometer, sized on a Bioanalyzer 2100, and re-quantified with the KAPA Library Quantification kit. Every immunoSEQ 96-well plate was sequenced on a dedicated single-read 150-cycle Illumina NextSeq 550 flow cell. The authors processed their data as follows. Because only junctional sequences without quality scores were contained in the immunoSEQ output, filtering matching that applied to full-length reads could not be performed. To assign V/J genes and CDR3, sequences were annotated using PyIR, a Python wrapper for IgBLAST v1.9, with IMGT germline references. Reads were removed for weak V/J assignments (E-value above 1e-6), missing CDR3, stop codons, out-of-frame junctions, or ambiguous translated residues. V3J clonotypes were defined as sequences sharing the same inferred V gene, J gene, and CDR3 amino acid sequence. To compute the percentage overlap between repertoires, the number of shared unique clonotypes was divided by the size of the smaller repertoire. RTK rarefaction, the Chao1 estimator, and Recon v2.1 estimates of unobserved clonotypes were used to assess repertoire richness. For all TCRbeta clonotypes obtained by the gDNA method from four donors, generation probabilities were computed with OLGA. Sourced from immuneACCESS, this table was stored by TCRdb with only in-frame sequences that have V and J called. A share of the clones is absent; for the studies checked, an unresolved V gene accounts for under half, and the remainder has no known explanation. V and J calls plus clone size are reproduced from that table; the DNA served to infer D and trimming. Counted in this sample were some 2.4 million clones; roughly 93% of them appeared once. Together, the top ten hold around 0.37% of the sample.

Note on this clone: Its antigen is currently not known. Base qualities are not provided; no much larger clone lies one nucleotide away.

Healthy HIV-negative adults with no recently reported acute infections or vaccinations were included as donors. Every donor was a Caucasian adult living in Nashville, Tennessee, USA. CD4+ T cells were enriched through magnetic negative selection, after which naive cells were positively selected on CD45RA and the remaining negative fraction served as the memory subset. After blood collection by leukapheresis, PBMCs were isolated using Ficoll-Histopaque density gradient centrifugation and then cryopreserved in the vapor phase of liquid nitrogen. Analytical flow cytometry was used to check the purity and quantity of each magnetically sorted T cell population. Each sorted fraction had its genomic DNA isolated and then quantified by UV absorbance on a Nanodrop 2000c. Overall results and qualifications from the work: Higher generation probabilities were observed for clonotypes shared by all four sorted-subset donors than for non-shared clonotypes. About 4.5% of naive CD4, 3.5% of naive CD8, 2% to 2.5% of memory CD4, and about 0.4% of memory CD8 clonotypes were shared across several donors. Pairwise subsampling indicated that sequencing depth was expected to affect the degree of clonotype sharing among donors. Sampling was limited to blood, and TCR repertoires in tissue likely differ from TCR repertoires in blood. The genetic and exposure-history diversity represented was limited by the small number of donors. Estimated clonotype richness was generally larger for naive than for memory subsets. Incomplete sequencing was indicated by rarefaction of sorted-subset datasets, despite the large sequencing depth.

From cysteine to phenylalanine, the CDR3 is 16 amino acids long. The retained sequence is limited to the CDR3, 48 bases, with the frame set at the first base. The CDR1 and CDR2 encoded by the germline V gene (reference sequence) are SEHNR and FQNEAQ. Relative to germline, V is 5 bases shorter and J is 1 base shorter, with 17 bases between their ends. The rearrangement combines TRBV7-9 with TRBJ1-1, with an unclear D gene assignment. The receptor comes from a man aged 18 to 30 in good health. Some clones in this sample may be carry-over from other donors' samples. Sequencing input: naive CD4+ T cells from PBMCs. The sample's cell subset or site, from its label and the paper: CD45RA+ positively selected. At the DNA level, the sequence is TGTGCCAGCAGCCTATTCGAGCGGCAACCGAACACTGAAGCTTTCTTT. It is translated as CASSLFERQPNTEAFF.